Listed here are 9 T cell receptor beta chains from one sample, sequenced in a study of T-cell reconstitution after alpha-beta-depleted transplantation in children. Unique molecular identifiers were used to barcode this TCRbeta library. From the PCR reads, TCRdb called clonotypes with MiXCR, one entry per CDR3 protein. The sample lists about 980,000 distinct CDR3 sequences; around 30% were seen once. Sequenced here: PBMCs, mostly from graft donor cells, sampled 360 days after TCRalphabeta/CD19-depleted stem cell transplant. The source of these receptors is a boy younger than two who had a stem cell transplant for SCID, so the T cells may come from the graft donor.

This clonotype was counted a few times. The CDR3 DNA follows: TGTGCCAGCAGCTATACCGGGTTGGCCAACGTCCTGACTTTC. Translated: CASSYTGLANVLTF. This sequence joins TRBV13 and TRBJ2-6; D ambiguous. CDR1 and CDR2 from the germline V gene are PRHDT and FYEKMQ (reference sequence). This CDR3 has 14 amino acids. Trimming left V 4 bases short and J 6 bases short, with 10 bases between.

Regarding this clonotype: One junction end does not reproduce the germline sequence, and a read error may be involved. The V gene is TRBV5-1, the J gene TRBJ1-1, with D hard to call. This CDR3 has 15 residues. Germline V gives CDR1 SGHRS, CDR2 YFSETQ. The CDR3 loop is CASILGLVMNTEAFF. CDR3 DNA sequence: TGCGCCAGCATCTTGGGTTTGGTAATGAACACTGAAGCTTTCTTT.

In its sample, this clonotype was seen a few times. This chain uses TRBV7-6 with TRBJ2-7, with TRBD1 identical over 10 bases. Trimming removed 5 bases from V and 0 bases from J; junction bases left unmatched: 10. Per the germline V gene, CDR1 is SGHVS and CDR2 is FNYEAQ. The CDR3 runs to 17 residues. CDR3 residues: CASSRSRGQGNSYEQYF. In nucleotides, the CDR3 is TGTGCCAGCAGCCGATCGAGGGGACAGGGGAACTCCTACGAGCAGTACTTC. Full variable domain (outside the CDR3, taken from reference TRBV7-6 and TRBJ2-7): GAGVSQSPRYKVTKRGQDVALRCDPISGHVSLYWYRQALGQGPEFLTYFNYEAQQDKSGLPNDRFSAERPEGSISTLTIQRTEQRDSAMYRCASSRSRGQGNSYEQYFGPGTRLTVT.

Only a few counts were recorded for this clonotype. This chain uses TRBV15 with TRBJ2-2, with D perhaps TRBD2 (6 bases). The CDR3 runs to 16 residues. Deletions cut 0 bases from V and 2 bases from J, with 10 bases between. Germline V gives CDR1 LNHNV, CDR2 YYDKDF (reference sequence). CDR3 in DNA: TGTGCCACCAGCAGAGATGGGGGAGGAAACACCGGGGAGCTGTTTTTT. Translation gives CATSRDGGGNTGELFF. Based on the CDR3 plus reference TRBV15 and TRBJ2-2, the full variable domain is DAMVIQNPRYQVTQFGKPVTLSCSQTLNHNVMYWYQQKSSQAPKLLFHYYDKDFNNEADTPDNFQSRRPNTSFCFLDIRSPGLGDTAMYLCATSRDGGGNTGELFFGEGSRLTVL.

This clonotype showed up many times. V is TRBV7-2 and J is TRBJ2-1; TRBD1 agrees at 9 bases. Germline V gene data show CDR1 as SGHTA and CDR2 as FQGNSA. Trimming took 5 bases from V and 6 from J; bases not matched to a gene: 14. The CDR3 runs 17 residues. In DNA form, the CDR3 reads TGTGCCAGCAGCCTCCCGACGGGGACAGGGTTTATCAATGAGCAGTTCTTC. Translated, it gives CASSLPTGTGFINEQFF.

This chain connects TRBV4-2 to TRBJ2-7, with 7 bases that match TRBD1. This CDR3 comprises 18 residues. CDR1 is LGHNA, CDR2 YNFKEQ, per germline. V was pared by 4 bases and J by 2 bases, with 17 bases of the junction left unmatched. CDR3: CASSPWDSSSASPYEQYF. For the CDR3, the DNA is TGTGCCAGCAGCCCGTGGGACAGCAGCTCGGCTTCTCCCTACGAGCAGTACTTC.

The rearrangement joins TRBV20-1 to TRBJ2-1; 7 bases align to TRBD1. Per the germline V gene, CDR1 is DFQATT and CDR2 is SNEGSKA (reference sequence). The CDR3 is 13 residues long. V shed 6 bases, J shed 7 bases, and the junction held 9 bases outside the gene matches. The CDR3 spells CSADSIQGNEQFF. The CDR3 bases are TGCAGTGCGGATTCGATACAGGGGAATGAGCAGTTCTTC.

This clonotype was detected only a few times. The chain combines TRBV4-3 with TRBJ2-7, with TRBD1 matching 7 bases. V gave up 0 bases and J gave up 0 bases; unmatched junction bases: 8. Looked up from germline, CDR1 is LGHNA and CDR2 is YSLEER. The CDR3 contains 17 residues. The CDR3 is CASSQDANRGSSYEQYF. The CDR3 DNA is TGCGCCAGCAGCCAAGATGCTAACAGGGGTAGCTCCTACGAGCAGTACTTC.

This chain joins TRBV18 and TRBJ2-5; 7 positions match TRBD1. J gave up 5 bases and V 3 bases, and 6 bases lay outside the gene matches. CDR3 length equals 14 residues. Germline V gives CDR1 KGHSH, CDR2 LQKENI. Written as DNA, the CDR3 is TGTGCCAGCTCACCGACCCAGGGGGTGGAGACCCAGTACTTC. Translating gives CASSPTQGVETQYF.